Each of the 24 T cell receptor beta chains below was sequenced from the same sample in a study of blood T cells in healthy people across ages. Together with a sample-barcoded 5' primer, a J-beta primer mix was included in a second PCR lasting about 6 to 11 cycles. Via MiXCR, TCRdb re-called the 5' RACE reads, giving one row per CDR3 protein. The data show hundreds of thousands of distinct CDR3 sequences, about 26% seen once. These data were also filed under a second study, of T cells of mothers and their children.

Sequencing was carried out using blood. The source is a boy aged 2 to 9 in good health.

This clonotype was recorded a few times. The chain has TRBV30 and TRBJ1-1, with D unclear. Trimming took off 0 bases at V and 1 base at J, with 9 bases between the two ends. Looked up from germline, CDR1 is GTSNPN and CDR2 is SVGIG (reference sequence). The CDR3 loop spans 14 amino acids. The CDR3 sequence: CAWSVRLWNTEAFF. The CDR3 DNA is TGTGCCTGGAGTGTACGGCTTTGGAACACTGAAGCTTTCTTT.

This chain links TRBV6-1 with TRBJ2-7; TRBD1 agrees at 8 bases. CDR3 length: 14 amino acids. Germline assignment: CDR1 MNHNS and CDR2 SASEGT. J gave up 2 bases and V 5 bases, and 5 bases lay outside the gene matches. CDR3 nucleotide sequence: TGTGCCAGCAGTCGACAGGGGCCGACCTACGAGCAGTACTTC. Amino acid sequence: CASSRQGPTYEQYF.

In its sample, this clonotype was seen a few times. The chain links TRBV21-1 to TRBJ1-5; the listed D gene, TRBD1, was not tested against the DNA. TRBV21-1 is given as a pseudogene. The CDR3 spans 19 residues. CDR3 sequence: CASSKVGQDTGAGVQPQHF. The CDR3 DNA reads as TGTGCCAGCAGCAAAGTAGGGCAAGATACGGGCGCGGGGGTGCAGCCCCAGCATTTT.

This clonotype was counted between two and nine times. V gene TRBV7-9 combines with J gene TRBJ2-2, with 9 bases aligning to TRBD2. Germline CDR1 SEHNR, CDR2 FQNEAQ (reference sequence). CDR3 size: 17 residues. J lost 2 bases, V lost 3 bases, and 7 bases had no gene match. The CDR3 sequence: CASSFRLAGYNTGELFF. CDR3 bases: TGTGCCAGCAGCTTTCGGCTAGCGGGATATAACACCGGGGAGCTGTTTTTT.

The V and J genes are TRBV7-2 and TRBJ1-3; D is possibly TRBD1 (5 bases). V was trimmed by 11 bases and J by 0 bases, leaving 17 bases between them. The CDR3 loop spans 15 amino acids. CDR1 is SGHTA and CDR2 is FQGNSA in the germline V gene. In nucleotides, the CDR3 is TGTGCCTGCTGCAGGCAGGGAGACTCTGGAAACACCATATATTTT. It encodes CACCRQGDSGNTIYF.

This clonotype has more than one count but fewer than ten. The chain is built from TRBV12-3 or TRBV12-4 and TRBJ2-1, with D hard to call. V was trimmed by 7 bases and J by 6 bases, leaving 16 bases between them. The CDR3 runs to 14 residues. The CDR3 here is CASTISWDGNEQFF. CDR3 sequence (DNA): TGTGCCAGCACTATCAGCTGGGATGGCAATGAGCAGTTCTTC.

The chain employs TRBV6-5 and TRBJ1-1, with 7 bases lining up with TRBD1. The CDR3 has 14 amino acids. V gave up 5 bases and J gave up 4 bases; unmatched junction bases: 7. Germline loops: CDR1 MNHEY, CDR2 SVGAGI. The CDR3 reads CASSQTGLPTEAFF. The DNA of the CDR3 is TGTGCCAGCAGTCAGACAGGGTTGCCCACTGAAGCTTTCTTT.

This clonotype was seen only a few times. The chain links TRBV7-2 to TRBJ2-2, with 7 bases identical to TRBD1. This CDR3 comprises 16 residues. The V and J ends lost 2 bases and 5 bases, in that order; junction bases with no gene match: 8. CDR1 SGHTA and CDR2 FQGNSA come from the germline V gene. The CDR3 loop reads CASSLRPTGVTGELFF. For the CDR3, the DNA is TGTGCCAGCAGCTTACGACCTACAGGGGTAACCGGGGAGCTGTTTTTT.

This clonotype was recorded a few times. This chain links TRBV12-3 or TRBV12-4 with TRBJ1-1, with no clear D. The V end was cut by 5 bases, the J end by 3 bases, with 13 bases between. The CDR3 is made up of 14 amino acids. CDR3 in amino acids: CASSPRRADTEAFF. The CDR3 DNA reads as TGTGCCAGCAGTCCCAGGAGGGCGGACACTGAAGCTTTCTTT.

A few counts support this clonotype. Given the absence of the conserved phenylalanine or tryptophan at the CDR3 end, a read error is likely. The chain combines TRBV20-1 with TRBJ2-3; no reliable D call. V lost 0 bases, J lost 0 bases, and 10 bases lay in between. The CDR3 is made up of 15 amino acids. Germline assignment: CDR1 DFQATT and CDR2 SNEGSKA (reference sequence). This CDR3 reads CSARDYKLSTDTQYL. Here the CDR3 DNA reads TGCAGTGCTAGAGATTATAAACTTAGCACAGATACGCAGTATTTG.

This rearrangement joins TRBV12-3 or TRBV12-4 to TRBJ2-3; 9 nucleotides match TRBD1. The CDR3 has 15 amino acids. Trimming removed 6 bases from V and 4 bases from J; junction bases left unmatched: 8. This chain's CDR3 is CASSPRTGEADTQYF. As DNA, the CDR3 is TGTGCCAGCAGCCCTCGGACAGGGGAGGCAGATACGCAGTATTTT.

The chain couples TRBV7-9 to TRBJ2-5, with 7 bases fitting TRBD2. CDR3 length: 15 residues. Unmatched junction bases numbered 9, after V lost 5 bases and J lost 3 bases. Germline CDR1 SEHNR, CDR2 FQNEAQ (reference sequence). CDR3 nucleotides: TGTGCCAGCAGCCCTTGGGGGGGTACCGAAGAGACCCAGTACTTC. The encoded protein is CASSPWGGTEETQYF.

The sample holds many counts of this clonotype. The V call is TRBV5-1, the J call TRBJ1-1; D not certain. CDR1 and CDR2 from the germline V gene are SGHRS and YFSETQ. V was trimmed by 2 bases and J by 1 base, leaving 6 bases between them. This CDR3 has 13 amino acids. CDR3 nucleotide sequence: TGCGCCAGCAGCTTAACACAGAACACTGAAGCTTTCTTT. Translated: CASSLTQNTEAFF.

The chain combines TRBV7-3 with TRBJ2-1; D may be TRBD2 (5 bases). Germline V gene lookup returns CDR1 SGHTA and CDR2 FQGTGA. V lost 5 bases and J lost 7, with 21 bases in between. This CDR3 is 16 amino acids long. CDR3 nucleotides: TGTGCCAGCAGCCCCTCAGCTAGCCCACAAGGGAATGAGCAGTTCTTC. Translated, it gives CASSPSASPQGNEQFF.

This chain uses TRBV9 with TRBJ2-2; D uncertain. The CDR3 runs 12 residues. V was clipped by 5 bases and J by 5 bases, with 7 bases between them. The V gene's germline CDR1 is SGDLS and CDR2 YYNGEE. The CDR3 DNA is TGTGCCAGCAGTGCATCAACCGGGGAGCTGTTTTTT. Its protein product is CASSASTGELFF.

The rearrangement links TRBV9 to TRBJ1-5; unclear D gene. Germline V lookup: CDR1 SGDLS, CDR2 YYNGEE. Trimming took off 5 bases at V and 0 bases at J, with 15 bases between the two ends. This CDR3 spans 16 amino acids. DNA for the CDR3: TGTGCCAGCAGTGCTTGTGTCGCGTATAGCAATCAGCCCCAGCATTTT. It encodes CASSACVAYSNQPQHF.

This clonotype was found a few times. This chain connects TRBV6-2 or TRBV6-3 to TRBJ2-4; D ambiguous. Germline V CDR1 and CDR2: MNHEY, SVGEGT. V dropped 3 bases and J dropped 6 bases, with 6 bases sitting between them. The CDR3 totals 12 residues. CDR3 region: CASSYPPNIQYF. CDR3 DNA sequence: TGTGCCAGCAGTTATCCCCCAAACATTCAGTACTTC.

This clonotype was seen a handful of times. The V and J genes are TRBV5-1 and TRBJ2-7, with 8 bases identical to TRBD1. In germline, CDR1 is SGHRS, CDR2 YFSETQ. The CDR3 covers 16 residues. V trimming: 1 base; J trimming: 6 bases; junction bases outside the gene matches: 12. CDR3 DNA sequence: TGCGCCAGCAGCTTGACCCCCAGGACAGGGTTCAGCGAGCAGTACTTC. As protein: CASSLTPRTGFSEQYF.

This clonotype was counted a few times. The J gene is TRBJ2-5, the V gene TRBV29-1, with 7 positions matching TRBD2. Trimming took 2 bases from V and 3 from J; bases not matched to a gene: 3. Germline values: CDR1 SQVTM, CDR2 ANQGSEA. The CDR3 sequence is 13 residues long. CDR3 coding DNA: TGCAGCGTTGAATTAGCGGGCGAAGAGACCCAGTACTTC. This encodes CSVELAGEETQYF.

This chain uses TRBV3-1 with TRBJ1-1, with TRBD1 matching over 7 bases. Germline V gives CDR1 LGHDT, CDR2 YNNKEL (reference sequence). Trimming removed 3 bases from V and 1 base from J; junction bases left unmatched: 2. This CDR3 region has 14 residues. The CDR3 bases are TGTGCCAGCAGCCAGACAGGGCCGAACACTGAAGCTTTCTTT. Its translation: CASSQTGPNTEAFF.

V usage is TRBV7-2 and J usage is TRBJ1-5; a weak D match, TRBD1 (6 bases). V was clipped by 4 bases and J by 6 bases, with 19 bases between them. The CDR3 sequence is 16 residues long. The germline V gene encodes CDR1 SGHTA and CDR2 FQGNSA. The CDR3 region has the DNA TGTGCCAGCAGCTCCCCAACAGGGATCTCCGGTCAGCCCCAGCATTTT. Its translation: CASSSPTGISGQPQHF.

This clonotype was detected once. The rearrangement links TRBV7-8 to TRBJ1-4; perhaps TRBD1 as D (5 bases). Germline V gene sequence: CDR1 SGHVS, CDR2 FQNEAQ. Between the trimmed V and J ends, which lost 2 bases and 7 bases, there was a span of 14 bases. The CDR3 extends over 15 amino acids. The DNA of the CDR3 is TGTGCCAGCAGCTTAACCCCGGGCCAGGGTGAAAAACTGTTTTTT. As protein: CASSLTPGQGEKLFF.

The V gene is TRBV5-6, the J gene TRBJ1-5; D gene uncertain. V lost 4 bases and J 0 bases, leaving 8 bases between the germline ends. Germline V gene lookup returns CDR1 SGHDT and CDR2 YYEEEE. The length of the CDR3 is 14 residues. The CDR3 DNA reads TGTGCCAGCAGCCTCACCAGTAGCAATCAGCCCCAGCATTTT. Protein product: CASSLTSSNQPQHF.

V usage is TRBV6-2 or TRBV6-3 and J usage is TRBJ2-2; D uncertain. Germline values: CDR1 MNHEY, CDR2 SVGEGT. V was trimmed by 4 bases and J by 6 bases, leaving 6 bases between them. The CDR3 is made up of 12 amino acids. This CDR3 is CASSSASGELFF. In DNA form, the CDR3 reads TGTGCCAGCAGTTCAGCATCCGGGGAGCTGTTTTTT.